This entry concerns a single T cell receptor (beta chain). This sample was included in a study of blood T cell repertoires in COVID-19. The assay was immunoSEQ multiplex PCR, and TCRdb's table has in-frame clones only and misses some. The table includes some 240,000 clones, about 80% detected once. Trimming cost V 0 bases and J 7 bases, with 14 bases left between them. Per germline, CDR1 KGHSH and CDR2 LQKENI. The CDR3 contains 15 residues. The clonotype was recovered from a man aged 25-45 years with acute COVID-19. Input material: PBMCs or T cells enriched from blood (not recorded which). The V gene is TRBV18, the J gene TRBJ2-3; D unresolved. The CDR3 region has the DNA TGTGCCAGCTCACCACCGGATCGGAGCGTGCATACGCAGTATTTT. It specifies CASSPPDRSVHTQYF.